The rows below give T cell receptor beta chains drawn from one sample of a study of Ad26.COV2.S vaccination and SARS-CoV-2 variants. Clones were sequenced by immunoSEQ multiplex PCR, and TCRdb holds only the in-frame ones, with some missing. The repertoire has some 340,000 clones, about 82% of them found once; the top ten carry more than 1.5%. The specimen comprised peripheral blood, sampled in a trial of Ad26.COV2.S vaccine versus placebo. The receptors shown here come from a person aged 18-65 years who received the Ad26.COV2.S COVID-19 vaccine or a placebo. CDR3s include the opening cysteine and the closing phenylalanine or tryptophan. The D gene is left open where the match is weak. Part of the rows lack a size; the others show once, few, many or a class for expanded clones.

j_call: TRBJ1-1; v_call: TRBV12-3/TRBV12-4; d_call: TRBD1; clone_size: -; cdr3_nt: TGTGCCAGCAGTTTAGGGGGACAGGGAAGAGCTTTCTTT; cdr3_aa: CASSLGGQGRAFF
j_call: TRBJ1-4; v_call: TRBV30; d_call: -; clone_size: -; cdr3_nt: TGTGCCCTGGGTCGGGGGAATGAAAAACTGTTTTTT; cdr3_aa: CALGRGNEKLFF
j_call: TRBJ1-2; v_call: TRBV5-8; d_call: -; clone_size: -; cdr3_nt: TGTGCCAGCAGCCAACTTACCCCTGACAGAGTCTATGGCTACACCTTC; cdr3_aa: CASSQLTPDRVYGYTF
j_call: TRBJ1-5; v_call: TRBV19; d_call: -; clone_size: -; cdr3_nt: TGTGCCAGTAGTGGGGGGGGCCGGGGCAATCAGCCCCAGCATTTT; cdr3_aa: CASSGGGRGNQPQHF
j_call: TRBJ1-5; v_call: TRBV30; d_call: -; clone_size: -; cdr3_nt: TGTGCCTGGAGTGAGGGGACTATTAGCAATCAGCCCCAGCATTTT; cdr3_aa: CAWSEGTISNQPQHF
j_call: TRBJ1-5; v_call: TRBV19; d_call: TRBD1; clone_size: -; cdr3_nt: TGTGCCAGCAGCGACAGGGGGCCTAGCAATCAGCCCCAGCATTTT; cdr3_aa: CASSDRGPSNQPQHF
j_call: TRBJ1-1; v_call: TRBV5-1; d_call: -; clone_size: -; cdr3_nt: TGCGCCAGCAGCTTCTTAGGGAATACTCCGAACACTGAAGCTTTCTTT; cdr3_aa: CASSFLGNTPNTEAFF
j_call: TRBJ1-3; v_call: TRBV6-2/TRBV6-3; d_call: -; clone_size: -; cdr3_nt: TGTGCCTGCAGCCGGGGCCCTGGAAACACCATATATTTT; cdr3_aa: CACSRGPGNTIYF
j_call: TRBJ2-7; v_call: TRBV7-2; d_call: TRBD1; clone_size: -; cdr3_nt: TGTGCCAGCAGCCTGGGGGCAGGGGGCTTCTACGAGCAGTACTTC; cdr3_aa: CASSLGAGGFYEQYF
j_call: TRBJ2-3; v_call: TRBV19; d_call: TRBD1; clone_size: -; cdr3_nt: TGTGCCAGTACCCCAGGGGGCCGATCTAGCACAGATACGCAGTATTTT; cdr3_aa: CASTPGGRSSTDTQYF
j_call: TRBJ1-2; v_call: TRBV14; d_call: -; clone_size: -; cdr3_nt: TGTGCCAGCAGCCAAGGTTATGGCTACACCTTC; cdr3_aa: CASSQGYGYTF
j_call: TRBJ2-7; v_call: TRBV14; d_call: -; clone_size: once; cdr3_nt: TGTGCCAGCAGCCAAGGTATCAGGGGTTCGGACGAGCAGTACTTC; cdr3_aa: CASSQGIRGSDEQYF
j_call: TRBJ2-1; v_call: TRBV10-1; d_call: TRBD1; clone_size: -; cdr3_nt: TGCGCCAGCAGTGAGTCGATCCGGGACAGGGGGTACAATGAGCAGTTCTTC; cdr3_aa: CASSESIRDRGYNEQFF
j_call: TRBJ2-7; v_call: TRBV7-2; d_call: TRBD1; clone_size: few; cdr3_nt: TGTGCCAGCAGTCGGGACAGGGCCTCCGAGCAGTACTTC; cdr3_aa: CASSRDRASEQYF
j_call: TRBJ1-2; v_call: TRBV5-1; d_call: -; clone_size: -; cdr3_nt: TGCGCCAGCAGCTACCAGCCGGACAGTAACTATGGCTACACCTTC; cdr3_aa: CASSYQPDSNYGYTF
j_call: TRBJ1-1; v_call: TRBV7-9; d_call: -; clone_size: -; cdr3_nt: TGTGCCAGCAGCGAGGTAGGGGTCACAAAGAACACTGAAGCTTTCTTT; cdr3_aa: CASSEVGVTKNTEAFF
j_call: TRBJ1-1; v_call: TRBV5-1; d_call: -; clone_size: -; cdr3_nt: TGCGCCAGCAGCTTGGCCAATTACCCGAACACTGAAGCTTTCTTT; cdr3_aa: CASSLANYPNTEAFF
j_call: TRBJ1-2; v_call: TRBV5-1; d_call: -; clone_size: -; cdr3_nt: TGCGCCAGCAGCTGGATGGACCGGGGTTCCTATGGCTACACCTTC; cdr3_aa: CASSWMDRGSYGYTF
j_call: TRBJ2-1; v_call: TRBV7-2; d_call: TRBD2; clone_size: -; cdr3_nt: TGTGCCAGCTCCGAACGCGGGGGGTCCCTCTACAATGAGCAGTTCTTC; cdr3_aa: CASSERGGSLYNEQFF
j_call: TRBJ2-2; v_call: TRBV25-1; d_call: -; clone_size: -; cdr3_nt: TGTGCCAGCAGTGGGTATACCGGGACTCCGGTCGCCGGGGAGCTGTTTTTT; cdr3_aa: CASSGYTGTPVAGELFF
j_call: TRBJ2-7; v_call: TRBV27; d_call: -; clone_size: -; cdr3_nt: TGTGCCAGCAGTCGTCTCGGCGACGAGCAGTACTTC; cdr3_aa: CASSRLGDEQYF
j_call: TRBJ2-7; v_call: TRBV18; d_call: -; clone_size: -; cdr3_nt: TGTGCCAGCTCAGATAGTCGGGCCTACGAGCAGTACTTC; cdr3_aa: CASSDSRAYEQYF
j_call: TRBJ1-4; v_call: TRBV7-9; d_call: TRBD1; clone_size: -; cdr3_nt: TGTGCCAGCAGCTTAGGTTACAGGGGCCTTAATGAAAAACTGTTTTTT; cdr3_aa: CASSLGYRGLNEKLFF
j_call: TRBJ1-5; v_call: TRBV18; d_call: -; clone_size: -; cdr3_nt: TGTGCCAGCTCACCAGGGGCAGGTTACAATCAGCCCCAGCATTTT; cdr3_aa: CASSPGAGYNQPQHF
j_call: TRBJ2-3; v_call: TRBV29-1; d_call: TRBD2; clone_size: -; cdr3_nt: TGCAGCGTTGAAAAGGGTAGCGGGGACTATCGCACAGATACGCAGTATTTT; cdr3_aa: CSVEKGSGDYRTDTQYF
j_call: TRBJ1-1; v_call: TRBV19; d_call: -; clone_size: once; cdr3_nt: TGTGCCAGTACGAGACAGCCTCTGAACACTGAAGCTTTCTTT; cdr3_aa: CASTRQPLNTEAFF
j_call: TRBJ1-1; v_call: TRBV5-6; d_call: -; clone_size: -; cdr3_nt: TGTGCCAGCAGCTTGCGCGGGGGGCAGTTCATCATTCGGGCTTTCTTT; cdr3_aa: CASSLRGGQFIIRAFF
j_call: TRBJ2-5; v_call: TRBV7-2; d_call: TRBD2; clone_size: -; cdr3_nt: TGTGCCAGCAGCTTAGGGGGAGCGGGGGGCGAGACCCAGTACTTC; cdr3_aa: CASSLGGAGGETQYF
j_call: TRBJ2-1; v_call: TRBV11-2; d_call: -; clone_size: -; cdr3_nt: TGTGCCAGCAGCTTAGGGGGCTCCGGTTGGAGCTCCTACAATGAGCAGTTCTTC; cdr3_aa: CASSLGGSGWSSYNEQFF
j_call: TRBJ2-2; v_call: TRBV25-1; d_call: -; clone_size: once; cdr3_nt: TGTGCCAGCGAAAAAAGCGGGCGATACACCGGGGAGCTGTTTTTT; cdr3_aa: CASEKSGRYTGELFF
j_call: TRBJ1-2; v_call: TRBV6-5; d_call: TRBD1; clone_size: -; cdr3_nt: TGTGCCAGCAGTCCTCAGACAGGGGCCCACGAAGGCTACACCTTC; cdr3_aa: CASSPQTGAHEGYTF
j_call: TRBJ1-1; v_call: TRBV5-6; d_call: -; clone_size: -; cdr3_nt: TGTGCCAGCAGCTCCCGGGGTATGAACACTGAAGCTTTCTTT; cdr3_aa: CASSSRGMNTEAFF
j_call: TRBJ1-5; v_call: TRBV5-1; d_call: TRBD1; clone_size: -; cdr3_nt: TGCGCCAGCAGCTTGGATGGACAGGGCAATCAGCCCCAGCATTTT; cdr3_aa: CASSLDGQGNQPQHF
j_call: TRBJ1-1; v_call: TRBV15; d_call: -; clone_size: -; cdr3_nt: TGTGCCACCAGCAGAGATCAAACTAGGGAGGAAGCTTTCTTT; cdr3_aa: CATSRDQTREEAFF
j_call: TRBJ1-6; v_call: TRBV5-5; d_call: -; clone_size: -; cdr3_nt: TGTGCCAGCAGCCTGCTGGGTACACCCCTCCACTTT; cdr3_aa: CASSLLGTPLHF
j_call: TRBJ1-6; v_call: TRBV3-1/TRBV3-2; d_call: -; clone_size: few; cdr3_nt: TGTGCCAGCAGCCAAGATCACCAGGGTGGTTCACCCCTCCACTTT; cdr3_aa: CASSQDHQGGSPLHF